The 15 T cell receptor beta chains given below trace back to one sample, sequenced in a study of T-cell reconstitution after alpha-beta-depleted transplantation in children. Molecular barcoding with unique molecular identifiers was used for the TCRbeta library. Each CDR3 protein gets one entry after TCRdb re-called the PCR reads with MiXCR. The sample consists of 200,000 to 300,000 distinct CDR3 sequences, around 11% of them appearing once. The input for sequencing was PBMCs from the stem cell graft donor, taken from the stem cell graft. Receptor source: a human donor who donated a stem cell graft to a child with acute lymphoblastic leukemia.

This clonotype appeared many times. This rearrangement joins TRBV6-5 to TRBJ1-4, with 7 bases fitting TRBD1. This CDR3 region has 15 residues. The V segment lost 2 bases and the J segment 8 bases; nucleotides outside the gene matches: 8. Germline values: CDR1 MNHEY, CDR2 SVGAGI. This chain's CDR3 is CASSYLGQPGEKLFF. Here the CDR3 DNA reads TGTGCCAGCAGTTACCTGGGACAGCCTGGCGAAAAACTGTTTTTT.

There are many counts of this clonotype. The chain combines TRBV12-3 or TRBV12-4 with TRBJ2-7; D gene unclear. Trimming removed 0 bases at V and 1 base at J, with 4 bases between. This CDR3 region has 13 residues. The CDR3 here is CASSLASSYEQYF. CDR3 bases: TGTGCCAGCAGTTTAGCTAGTTCCTACGAGCAGTACTTC.

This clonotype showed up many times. The CDR3 DNA sequence: TGTGCCAGCAGCCACTATCTCACTAGCGGGGTAGGAGATACGCAGTATTTT. Residues: CASSHYLTSGVGDTQYF. The chain links TRBV14 to TRBJ2-3; 10 nucleotides line up with TRBD2. Unmatched junction bases numbered 11, after V lost 3 bases and J lost 5 bases. CDR1 and CDR2 from the germline V gene are SGHDN and FVKESK. CDR3 size: 17 residues.

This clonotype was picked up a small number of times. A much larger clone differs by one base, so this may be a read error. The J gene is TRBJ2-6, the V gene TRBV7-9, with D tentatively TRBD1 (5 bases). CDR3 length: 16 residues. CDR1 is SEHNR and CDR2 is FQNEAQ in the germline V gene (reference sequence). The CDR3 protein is CASSSSRSGGANGLTF. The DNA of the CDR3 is TGTGCCAGCAGCTCATCCCGGAGTGGTGGGGCCAACGGCCTGACTTTC.

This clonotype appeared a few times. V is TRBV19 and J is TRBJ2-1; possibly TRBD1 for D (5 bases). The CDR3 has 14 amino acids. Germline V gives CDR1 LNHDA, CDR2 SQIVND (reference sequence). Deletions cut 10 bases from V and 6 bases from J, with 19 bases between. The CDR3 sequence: CATRPSGHPNEQFF. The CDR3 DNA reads TGTGCCACCCGGCCATCCGGACATCCCAATGAGCAGTTCTTC.

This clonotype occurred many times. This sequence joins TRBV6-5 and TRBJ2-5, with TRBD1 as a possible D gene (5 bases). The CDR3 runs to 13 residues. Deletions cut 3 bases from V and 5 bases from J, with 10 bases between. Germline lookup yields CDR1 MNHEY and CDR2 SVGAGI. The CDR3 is CASSYAGQETQYF. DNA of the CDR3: TGTGCCAGCAGTTATGCAGGGCAGGAGACCCAGTACTTC.

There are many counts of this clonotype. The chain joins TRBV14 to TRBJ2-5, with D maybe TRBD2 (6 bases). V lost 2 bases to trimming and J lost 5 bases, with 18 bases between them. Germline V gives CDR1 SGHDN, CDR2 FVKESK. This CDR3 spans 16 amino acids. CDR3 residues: CASSQPGRGGRETQYF. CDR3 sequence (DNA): TGTGCCAGCAGCCAACCGGGACGGGGAGGCAGGGAGACCCAGTACTTC.

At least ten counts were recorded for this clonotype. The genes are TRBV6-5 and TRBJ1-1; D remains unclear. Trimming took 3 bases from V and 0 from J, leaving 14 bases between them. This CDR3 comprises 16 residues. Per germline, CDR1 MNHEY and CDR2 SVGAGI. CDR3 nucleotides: TGTGCCAGCAGTTATAGTTTCGGCACCTTGAACACTGAAGCTTTCTTT. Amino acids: CASSYSFGTLNTEAFF.

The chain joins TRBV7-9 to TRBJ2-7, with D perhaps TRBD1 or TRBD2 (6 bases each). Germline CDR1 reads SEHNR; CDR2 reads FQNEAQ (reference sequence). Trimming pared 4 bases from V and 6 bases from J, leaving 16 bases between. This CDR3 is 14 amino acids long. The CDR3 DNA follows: TGTGCCAGCAGCTCGGCTGGGGGGCTGAGCGAGCAGTACTTC. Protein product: CASSSAGGLSEQYF.

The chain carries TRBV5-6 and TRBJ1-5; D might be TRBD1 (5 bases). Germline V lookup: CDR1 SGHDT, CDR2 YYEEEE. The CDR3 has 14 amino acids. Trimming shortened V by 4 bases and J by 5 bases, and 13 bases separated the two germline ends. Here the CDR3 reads CASSPVIGDQPQHF. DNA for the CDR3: TGTGCCAGCAGCCCCGTGATAGGGGATCAGCCCCAGCATTTT.

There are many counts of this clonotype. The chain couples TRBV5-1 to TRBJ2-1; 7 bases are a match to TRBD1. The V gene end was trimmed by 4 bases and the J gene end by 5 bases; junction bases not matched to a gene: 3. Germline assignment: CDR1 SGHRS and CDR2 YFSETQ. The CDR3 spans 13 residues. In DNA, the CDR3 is TGCGCCAGCAGCGCTACAGGGGACAATGAGCAGTTCTTC. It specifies CASSATGDNEQFF.

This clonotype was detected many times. The CDR3: CASSRGRGGYNEQFF. CDR3 bases: TGTGCCAGCAGCCGGGGGAGGGGAGGTTACAATGAGCAGTTCTTC. The V and J genes are TRBV27 and TRBJ2-1; 7 bases are a match to TRBD2. Per the germline V gene, CDR1 is MNHEY and CDR2 is SMNVEV (reference sequence). CDR3 length: 15 residues. Germline trimming cut 6 bases from V and 4 bases from J; bases unmatched to any gene: 9.

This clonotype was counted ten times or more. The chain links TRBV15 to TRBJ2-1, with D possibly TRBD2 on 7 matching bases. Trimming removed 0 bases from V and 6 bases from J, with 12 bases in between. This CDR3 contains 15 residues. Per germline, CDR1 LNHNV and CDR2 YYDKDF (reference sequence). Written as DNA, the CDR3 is TGTGCCACCAGCAGAGATAGGGGGGGCTCCAATGAGCAGTTCTTC. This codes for CATSRDRGGSNEQFF.

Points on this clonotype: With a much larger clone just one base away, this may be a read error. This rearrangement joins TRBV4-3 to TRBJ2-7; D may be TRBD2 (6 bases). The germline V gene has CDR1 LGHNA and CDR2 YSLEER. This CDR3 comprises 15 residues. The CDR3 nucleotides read TGCGCCAGCAGCCAAGTAGCGGAAGGGACCTACGATCAGTACTTC. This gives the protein CASSQVAEGTYDQYF.

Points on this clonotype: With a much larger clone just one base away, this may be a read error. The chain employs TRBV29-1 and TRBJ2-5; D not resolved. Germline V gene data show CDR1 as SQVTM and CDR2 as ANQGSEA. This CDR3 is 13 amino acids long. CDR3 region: CGVESSPGETQYF. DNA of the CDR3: TGCGGCGTTGAATCTTCGCCCGGGGAGACCCAGTACTTC.